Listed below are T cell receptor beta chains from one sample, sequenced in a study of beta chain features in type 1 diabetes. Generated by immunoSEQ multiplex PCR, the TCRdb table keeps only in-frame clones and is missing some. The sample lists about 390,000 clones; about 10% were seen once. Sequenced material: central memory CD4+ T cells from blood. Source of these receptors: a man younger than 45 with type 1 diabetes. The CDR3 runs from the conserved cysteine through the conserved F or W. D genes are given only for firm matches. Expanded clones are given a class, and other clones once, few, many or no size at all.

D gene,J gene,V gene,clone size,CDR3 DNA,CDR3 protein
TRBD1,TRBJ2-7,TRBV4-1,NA,TGCGCCAGCAGCGGGACAGGGGGCCCCTACGAGCAGTACTTC,CASSGTGGPYEQYF
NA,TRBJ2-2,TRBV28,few,TGTGCCAGCAGTTTAGTGGGCACCGGGGAGCTGTTTTTT,CASSLVGTGELFF
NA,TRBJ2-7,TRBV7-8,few,TGTGCCAGCAGCTCAAGGACAGACTCCTACGAGCAGTACTTC,CASSSRTDSYEQYF
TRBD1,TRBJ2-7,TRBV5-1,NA,TGCGCCAGCAGCTTGGCTGGGACAGGGGGTTACGAGCAGTACTTC,CASSLAGTGGYEQYF
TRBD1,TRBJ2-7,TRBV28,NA,TGTGCCAGCAGTTCCGGGACAGGGCTGTCCTACGAGCAGTACTTC,CASSSGTGLSYEQYF
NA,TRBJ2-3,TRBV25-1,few,TGTGCCAGCACCCCGAGGGGCGGTAGCACAGATACGCAGTATTTT,CASTPRGGSTDTQYF
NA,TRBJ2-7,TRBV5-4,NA,TGTGCCAGCAGCCCTTGGACAGCCCGCTACGAGCAGTACTTC,CASSPWTARYEQYF
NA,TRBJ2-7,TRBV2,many,TGTGCCAGCTCAGATACGGGGGTGATCGAGCAGTACTTC,CASSDTGVIEQYF
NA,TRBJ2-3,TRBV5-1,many,TGCGCCAGCAACCCGCGGGCGGGGCACACAGATACGCAGTATTTT,CASNPRAGHTDTQYF
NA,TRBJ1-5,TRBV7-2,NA,TGTGCCAGCAGCCCACTCAATCAGCCCCAGCATTTT,CASSPLNQPQHF
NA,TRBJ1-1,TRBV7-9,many,TGTGCCAGCAGCTTAGCGCAGGGTACGGGGGGCACTGAAGCTTTCTTT,CASSLAQGTGGTEAFF
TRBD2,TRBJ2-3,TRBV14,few,TGTGCCAGCAGCCAAGCAGCGGGAGGGTTTAGCACAGATACGCAGTATTTT,CASSQAAGGFSTDTQYF
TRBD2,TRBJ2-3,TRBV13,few,TGTGCCAGCAGCGGGGGGGCTAGCGGGAGCACAGATACGCAGTATTTT,CASSGGASGSTDTQYF
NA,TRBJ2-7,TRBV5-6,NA,TGTGCCAGCACACAGGGTGGCGAGCAGTACTTC,CASTQGGEQYF
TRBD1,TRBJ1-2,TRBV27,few,TGTGCCAGCAGATGGATCGACAGGGCCCATGGCTACACCTTC,CASRWIDRAHGYTF
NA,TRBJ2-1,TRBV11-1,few,TGTGCCAGCAGCTTAGGGACCTACAATGAGCAGTTCTTC,CASSLGTYNEQFF
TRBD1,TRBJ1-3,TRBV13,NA,TGTGCCAGCAGCCTCGGCAGGGGGGATCCAGGGGGAAACACCATATATTTT,CASSLGRGDPGGNTIYF
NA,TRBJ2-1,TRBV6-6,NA,TGTGCCAGCAAGACAGACTCCTACAATGAGCAGTTCTTC,CASKTDSYNEQFF
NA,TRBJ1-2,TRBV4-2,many,TGTGCCAGCAGCCAAGAAAGTAGTTTATGGGGGACCGATGGCTACACCTTC,CASSQESSLWGTDGYTF
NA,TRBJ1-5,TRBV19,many,TGTGCCACTACGGACGGAAGCAATCAGCCCCAGCATTTT,CATTDGSNQPQHF
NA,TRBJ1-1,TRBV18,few,TGTGCCAGCTCACCAACAGAGAACACTGAAGCTTTCTTT,CASSPTENTEAFF
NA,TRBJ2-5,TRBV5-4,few,TGTGCCAGCAGCTTGAATAGGGGACAAGAGACCCAGTACTTC,CASSLNRGQETQYF
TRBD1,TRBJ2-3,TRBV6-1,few,TGTGCCAGCAGTGTGGGACAGGGGAGACCAGATACGCAGTATTTT,CASSVGQGRPDTQYF
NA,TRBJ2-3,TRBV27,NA,TGTGCCAGCAGATTTTTCGACACAGATACGCAGTATTTT,CASRFFDTDTQYF
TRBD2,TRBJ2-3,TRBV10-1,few,TGCGCCAGCAGTGAGAGTCCAGCGGGAGGGACAGATACGCAGTATTTT,CASSESPAGGTDTQYF
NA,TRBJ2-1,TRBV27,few,TGTGCCAGCAGTAAACTGCGCGAGCGAGCACACAATGAGCAGTTCTTC,CASSKLRERAHNEQFF
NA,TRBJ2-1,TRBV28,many,TGTGCCAGCAGGGTTGGGTACAATGAGCAGTTCTTC,CASRVGYNEQFF
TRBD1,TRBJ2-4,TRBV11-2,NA,TGTGCCAGCAGCTGGCAGGGGGCCGGAAACATTCAGTACTTC,CASSWQGAGNIQYF
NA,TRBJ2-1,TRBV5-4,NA,TGTGCCAGCAGCATGCGACTGAACAATGAGCAGTTCTTC,CASSMRLNNEQFF
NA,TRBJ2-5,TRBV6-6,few,TGTGCCAGCAGTTACAGACAGGCTCAAGAGACCCAGTACTTC,CASSYRQAQETQYF
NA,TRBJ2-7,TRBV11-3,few,TGTGCCAGCAGCCCTGACGTTTACGAGCAGTACTTC,CASSPDVYEQYF
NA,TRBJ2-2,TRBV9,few,TGTGCCAGCAGCGGCCCCCGGGAGAAGAAGAACACCGGGGAGCTGTTTTTT,CASSGPREKKNTGELFF
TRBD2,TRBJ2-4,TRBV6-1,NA,TGTGCCAGCAGTGGGACTAGCGGGTCTCTAGCCAAAAACATTCAGTACTTC,CASSGTSGSLAKNIQYF
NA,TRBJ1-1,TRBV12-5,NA,TGTGCTAGTGGTTTGGAGCAGGGCACTGAAGCTTTCTTT,CASGLEQGTEAFF
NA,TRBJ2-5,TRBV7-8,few,TGTGCCAGCAGCTTAGTAAGACAGAGGAGACAAGAGACCCAGTACTTC,CASSLVRQRRQETQYF
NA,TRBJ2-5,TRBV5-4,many,TGTGCCAGCAGCCGCCCTGGAGGAAACCAAGAGACCCAGTACTTC,CASSRPGGNQETQYF
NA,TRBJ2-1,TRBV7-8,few,TGTGCCAGCAGCTTAGATCAAGGAGGGTCGAGCTCCTACAATGAGCAGTTCTTC,CASSLDQGGSSSYNEQFF
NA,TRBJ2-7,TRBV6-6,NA,TGTGCCAGCAGTCCGGGCGTTAACTACGAGCAGTACTTC,CASSPGVNYEQYF
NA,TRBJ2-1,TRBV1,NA,TGCACCAGCAGCCTTGCTTCGGACAGGGGGCGTCCCGACAATGAGCAGTTCTTC,CTSSLASDRGRPDNEQFF
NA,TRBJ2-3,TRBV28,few,TGTGCCAGCAGCACGGCCCTCACAGATACGCAGTATTTT,CASSTALTDTQYF
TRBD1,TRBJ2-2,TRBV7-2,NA,TGTGCCAGCAGCTCGGGACAGCCCCGGGGGCTGTTTTTT,CASSSGQPRGLFF
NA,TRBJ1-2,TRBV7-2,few,TGTGCCAGCAGCCAGGGACGGGAAAACTATGGCTACACCTTC,CASSQGRENYGYTF
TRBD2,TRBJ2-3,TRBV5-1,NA,TGCGCCAGCAGCCCGAGCGGGAGTGTGACAGATACGCAGTATTTT,CASSPSGSVTDTQYF
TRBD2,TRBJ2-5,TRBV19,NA,TGTGCCAGTAGTGTTCTAGCGGGAGGCCAAGAGACCCAGTACTTC,CASSVLAGGQETQYF
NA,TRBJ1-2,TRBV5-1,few,TGCGCCAGCAGCACCGCAGGGGCGGAAGGCTACACCTTC,CASSTAGAEGYTF
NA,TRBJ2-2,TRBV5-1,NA,TGCGCCAGCAGCCAGACCACCGGGGAGCTGTTTTTT,CASSQTTGELFF
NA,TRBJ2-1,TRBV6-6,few,TGTGCCAGCAACCAGGGTAGCTCCTACAATGAGCAGTTCTTC,CASNQGSSYNEQFF
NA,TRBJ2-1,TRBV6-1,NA,TGTGCCAGCACGAAAGGGGGCTCCTACAATGAGCAGTTCTTC,CASTKGGSYNEQFF
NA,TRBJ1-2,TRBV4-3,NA,TGCGCCAGCAGCCAAGCGCAGGGGAACTATGGCTACACCTTC,CASSQAQGNYGYTF
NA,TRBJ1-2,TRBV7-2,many,TGTGCCAGCAGCTTCCCAGGTCATGGCTACACCTTC,CASSFPGHGYTF
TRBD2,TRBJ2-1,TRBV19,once,TGTGCCAGTAGTGCAGTAACTAGCGGGAGAGGGAACAATGAGCAGTTCTTC,CASSAVTSGRGNNEQFF
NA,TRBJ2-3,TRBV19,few,TGTGCCAGTACCACTGAGGGTCGGAGGACAGATACGCAGTATTTT,CASTTEGRRTDTQYF
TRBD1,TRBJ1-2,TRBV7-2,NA,TGTGCCAGCAGCATTGGACAGGGATATGGCTACACCTTC,CASSIGQGYGYTF